This T cell receptor (beta chain) was captured by sequencing in a study of T cell changes during pregnancy in multiple sclerosis. Sequenced by immunoSEQ multiplex PCR; TCRdb stores in-frame clones only, minus some. The sample carries 65,000 to 75,000 clones, almost 95% recorded once. Sequencing used CD8+ T cells from peripheral blood mononuclear cells, obtained in the third trimester of pregnancy. This receptor was identified in a female donor in good health, enrolled as a control in a pregnancy study.

CDR3 DNA sequence: TGTGCCAGCAGCGTAGCTACGTCGGTGAACACTGAAGCTTTCTTT. Residues: CASSVATSVNTEAFF. The rearrangement links TRBV9 to TRBJ1-1; D not resolved. The CDR3 totals 15 residues. Between the trimmed V and J ends, which lost 0 bases and 0 bases, there was a span of 9 bases. CDR1 is SGDLS, CDR2 YYNGEE, per germline.